Listed below are T cell receptor beta chains from one sample, sequenced in a study of cytomegalovirus exposure and HLA in healthy donors. Sequenced by immunoSEQ multiplex PCR; TCRdb stores in-frame clones only, minus some. The data contain some 190,000 clones, approximately 80% of them singletons. Sequenced: PBMCs. The receptor set was obtained from a girl aged 10 to 17 in good health and CMV-seropositive. The CDR3 runs from the conserved cysteine through the conserved F or W. D genes are given only for firm matches. For some rows the clone size is stated as once, few or many, or as a class when expanded; others skip it.

v_gene	abundance	j_gene	d_gene	CDR3nt	CDR3aa
TRBV27	-	TRBJ2-2	TRBD2	TGTGCCAGCAGTCAATTGAAGCGGGAGGGCCCCACCGGGGAGCTGTTTTTT	CASSQLKREGPTGELFF
TRBV2	-	TRBJ2-5	-	TGTGCCAGCAGCGGCGGACAGAAAGAGACCCAGTACTTC	CASSGGQKETQYF
TRBV7-2	-	TRBJ2-7	TRBD2	TGTGCCAGCAGCCGGTCTAGCGGGAGGACCTACGAGCAGTACTTC	CASSRSSGRTYEQYF
TRBV4-1	-	TRBJ1-1	-	TGCGCCAGCAGCCGGACAGAGATGAACACTGAAGCTTTCTTT	CASSRTEMNTEAFF
TRBV5-8	-	TRBJ2-7	TRBD1	TGTGCCAGCAGCCCATTGACAGGGGGCATGTCCTACGAGCAGTACTTC	CASSPLTGGMSYEQYF
TRBV25-1	once	TRBJ1-4	-	TGTGCCAGCAGTGCCCTCACTATCGGGGGAACTCGGGAAAGAGTGTTTTTT	CASSALTIGGTRERVFF
TRBV29-1	-	TRBJ2-2	TRBD1	TGCAGCGTTGTAGGACAGGGCGGCACCGGGGAGCTGTTTTTT	CSVVGQGGTGELFF
TRBV7-9	-	TRBJ1-4	-	TGTGCCAGCACCCCCTTGGGCGCATCAACTAATGAAAAACTGTTTTTT	CASTPLGASTNEKLFF
TRBV29-1	-	TRBJ2-2	TRBD2	TGCAGCGTTCCCCCCCCGGGGAGGGACGGGGAGCTGTTTTTT	CSVPPPGRDGELFF
TRBV25-1	-	TRBJ2-1	-	TGTGCCAGCAGTGTCTCCATGGGACTCGAAATCTACAATGAGCAGTTCTTC	CASSVSMGLEIYNEQFF
TRBV10-3	-	TRBJ2-5	-	TGTGCCATCAGTGTGGAGGGTTTGGAGACCCAGTACTTC	CAISVEGLETQYF
TRBV5-8	-	TRBJ1-2	-	TGTGCCAGCAGCTTGCAGGCTTCGGACTATGGCTACACCTTC	CASSLQASDYGYTF
TRBV5-4	-	TRBJ2-7	TRBD2	TGTGCCAGCAGCTTAGCGGGAGGACTCTACGAGCAGTACTTC	CASSLAGGLYEQYF
TRBV29-1	-	TRBJ2-3	-	TGCAGCGTTAAAGGGTCCGGTAGCAGCACAGATACGCAGTATTTT	CSVKGSGSSTDTQYF
TRBV5-4	once	TRBJ2-3	-	TGTGCCAGCAGGAACCCGTGGGGCTCAAGCACAGATACGCAGTATTTT	CASRNPWGSSTDTQYF
TRBV5-1	-	TRBJ2-5	TRBD1	TGCGCCAGCAGCGATAGACAGGGCTTAGGGAGGACCCAGTACTTC	CASSDRQGLGRTQYF
TRBV27	once	TRBJ1-5	-	TGTGCCAGCAGTCCCATCTCCATGAGTTTTGTGGTATATGGCAATCAGCCCCAGCATTTT	CASSPISMSFVVYGNQPQHF
TRBV14	-	TRBJ1-4	-	TGTGCCAGCAGCCAAGACCTCAAGGGAGGGAGTGAAAAACTGTTTTTT	CASSQDLKGGSEKLFF
TRBV28	-	TRBJ2-7	TRBD1	TGTGCCAGCAGTTTTACAGGGACAGGGGTGCCCTACGAGCAGTACTTC	CASSFTGTGVPYEQYF
TRBV6-1	few	TRBJ2-7	TRBD1	TGTGCCAGCAGTGTGGGACAGGGCTCCTACGAGCAGTACTTC	CASSVGQGSYEQYF
TRBV7-3	-	TRBJ2-5	TRBD1	TGTGCCAGCAGCTTGACAGGGGACCAAGAGACCCAGTACTTC	CASSLTGDQETQYF
TRBV6-5	-	TRBJ1-4	-	TGTGCCAGCAGTTACCATCGGGGGAGGGAAAAACTGTTTTTT	CASSYHRGREKLFF
TRBV27	once	TRBJ2-3	-	TGTGCCAGCAATAACGCGGGATTTTGGGGTAGCACAGATACGCAGTATTTT	CASNNAGFWGSTDTQYF
TRBV7-3	-	TRBJ2-5	-	TGTGCCAGCAGCTCCGGGTCAACCCAGTACTTC	CASSSGSTQYF
TRBV5-1	-	TRBJ2-7	-	TGCGCCAGCAGCTTGGTACCGGACAGTGCCTACGAGCAGTACTTC	CASSLVPDSAYEQYF